The 32 T cell receptor beta chains given below trace back to one sample, sequenced in a study of breast tumors, draining lymph nodes, adjacent tissues. The lymph nodes were axillary draining lymph nodes from breast cancer patients. TCRdb used MiXCR to reprocess the multiplex PCR reads, holding one entry per CDR3 protein. The repertoire holds tens of thousands of distinct CDR3 sequences, with 25% to 35% as singletons. The sequenced sample was axillary lymph node tissue. These TCRs come from a female donor with breast cancer. Some clones in this sample may be carry-over from other donors' samples.

At least ten counts were recorded for this clonotype. The chain combines TRBV7-2 with TRBJ1-2, with 7 bases aligning to TRBD1. From germline, CDR1 is SGHTA and CDR2 FQGNSA. The length of the CDR3 is 14 residues. V gave up 5 bases and J gave up 4 bases; unmatched junction bases: 7. CDR3 coding DNA: TGTGCCAGCAGCCGCGAGACAGGGCCCTATGGCTACACCTTC. This codes for CASSRETGPYGYTF.

This clonotype was seen ten or more times. The V gene is TRBV20-1, the J gene TRBJ2-7; the match to TRBD2 covers 7 bases. Germline V gives CDR1 DFQATT, CDR2 SNEGSKA (reference sequence). The CDR3 length is 15 residues. V shed 0 bases and J 5 bases; nucleotides not matched to a gene: 10. CDR3 in amino acids: CSAREGTTNVDEQYF. Here the CDR3 DNA reads TGCAGTGCTAGAGAAGGGACTACTAATGTGGACGAGCAGTACTTC.

This chain joins TRBV6-1 and TRBJ1-2; D is unclear. The CDR3 has 14 residues. Germline V gene data show CDR1 as MNHNS and CDR2 as SASEGT. V was shortened by 0 bases and J by 4 bases, with 9 bases between the two germline ends. CDR3 in DNA: TGTGCCAGCAGTGAAGCGAGGTATGGCTATGGCTACACCTTC. Residues: CASSEARYGYGYTF.

Comment on this clonotype: Sequence at one end of the junction differs from germline and may be a read error. CDR3 DNA sequence: TGTGCCAGCAGCTTAGGTCCGGGGGCTGGGGATTCACCCCCCCACTTT. Protein product: CASSLGPGAGDSPPHF. The chain joins TRBV7-8 to TRBJ1-6; a possible D gene is TRBD1 (6 bases). The CDR3 has 16 amino acids. CDR1 SGHVS and CDR2 FQNEAQ come from the germline V gene.

At least ten counts were recorded for this clonotype. V is TRBV3-1 and J is TRBJ2-2; D ambiguous. Germline CDR1 reads LGHDT; CDR2 reads YNNKEL (reference sequence). There are 14 residues in the CDR3. Trimming removed 0 bases from V and 3 bases from J, with 5 bases in between. DNA for the CDR3: TGTGCCAGCAGCCAAGACGGATACACCGGGGAGCTGTTTTTT. Amino acid sequence: CASSQDGYTGELFF.

The chain uses TRBV6-5 and TRBJ2-2; the match to TRBD2 covers 8 bases. The V gene's germline CDR1 is MNHEY and CDR2 SVGAGI. Unmatched junction bases numbered 3, after V lost 6 bases and J lost 6 bases. This CDR3 region has 13 residues. The CDR3, as DNA: TGTGCCAGCAGGCTAGCGGGTTCCGGGGAGCTGTTTTTT. This gives the protein CASRLAGSGELFF.

To note about this clonotype: At one boundary the junction diverges from the germline segment, which might be a read error. The chain links TRBV9 to TRBJ2-7; no clear D. This CDR3 has 14 amino acids. Germline lookup yields CDR1 SGDLS and CDR2 YYNGEE. The CDR3, as DNA: TGTGCCAGCAGCGTAGGGCAGTTCAACTACCAGCAGTACTTC. Protein sequence: CASSVGQFNYQQYF.

The chain is built from TRBV30 and TRBJ2-5, with TRBD2 matching 14 bases. J gave up 11 bases and V 5 bases, and 13 bases lay outside the gene matches. This CDR3 is 15 amino acids long. The germline gives CDR1 GTSNPN, CDR2 SVGIG (reference sequence). This CDR3 reads CAWGTSGRGDNEQYF. CDR3 sequence (DNA): TGTGCCTGGGGGACTAGCGGGAGAGGGGACAATGAGCAGTACTTC.

The chain couples TRBV25-1 to TRBJ2-3, with D tentatively TRBD1 (6 bases). The germline V and J ends were trimmed by 4 bases and 0 bases, with 8 bases remaining between them. The CDR3 runs 14 residues. CDR1 is MGHDK and CDR2 is SYGVNS in the germline V gene. CDR3 coding DNA: TGTGCCAGCAGTGGCAGGGGAAGCACAGATACGCAGTATTTT. It is translated as CASSGRGSTDTQYF.

For this clonotype: A much larger clone differs by one base, so this may be a read error. The V and J genes are TRBV30 and TRBJ2-3; D may be TRBD1 or TRBD2 (7 bases each). Germline values: CDR1 GTSNPN, CDR2 SVGIG (reference sequence). Between the trimmed V and J ends, which lost 3 bases and 2 bases, there was a span of 12 bases. The CDR3 loop spans 14 amino acids. This CDR3 reads CAWSRGGSTDTQYF. The CDR3 DNA reads TGTGCCTGGAGCAGGGGGGGGTCCACAGATACGCAGTATTTT.

Ten or more counts support this clonotype. The genes are TRBV6-1 and TRBJ1-5, with unresolved D. Germline CDR1 is MNHNS and CDR2 is SASEGT. V was trimmed by 3 bases and J by 4 bases, leaving 4 bases between them. The CDR3 has 12 amino acids. The CDR3 region is CASSEWNQPQHF. The CDR3 DNA is TGTGCCAGCAGTGAGTGGAATCAGCCCCAGCATTTT.

A word on this clonotype: No DNA is shown, since the ends of the CDR3 on it are uncertain; the CDR3 is the one TCRdb lists. J is TRBJ1-2 and V is TRBV7-9. The CDR3 extends over 18 residues, inclusive of both ends. Germline lookup yields CDR1 SEHNR and CDR2 FQNEAQ (reference sequence). The CDR3 sequence: CASSFYICSAFLSYGYTF.

This chain links TRBV25-1 with TRBJ2-3; D may be TRBD2 (7 bases). The CDR3 has 14 residues. The V gene lost 7 bases and the J gene lost 4 bases, with 15 bases spanning the gap. From germline, CDR1 is MGHDK and CDR2 SYGVNS. The DNA for the CDR3 is TGTGCCAGCACGTCCGCGGGGGCCGCAGATACGCAGTATTTT. Translated: CASTSAGAADTQYF.

Comments on this clonotype: A clone one base away is much larger, so this may be a read error. The gene calls are TRBV6-1 and TRBJ2-7; D could derive from TRBD1 or TRBD2 (5 bases each). Germline CDR1 and CDR2: MNHNS and SASEGT. The CDR3 contains 12 residues. V gave up 5 bases and J gave up 4 bases, with 9 bases separating them. CDR3 residues: CASSRDLYEQYF. CDR3 nucleotides: TGTGCCAGCAGTCGGGACCTGTACGAGCAGTACTTC.

This CDR3 reads CASSPGPQAFF. The DNA for the CDR3 is TGTGCCAGCAGCCCCGGGCCCCAAGCTTTCTTT. The J gene is TRBJ1-1, the V gene TRBV12-3 or TRBV12-4; D unclear. CDR3 size: 11 residues. Trimming shortened V by 6 bases and J by 9 bases, and 11 bases separated the two germline ends.

The chain joins TRBV13 to TRBJ1-1; possibly TRBD1 for D (6 bases). Trimming removed 6 bases from V and 0 bases from J, with 14 bases in between. The CDR3 runs 15 residues. Germline V CDR1 and CDR2: PRHDT, FYEKMQ (reference sequence). CDR3: CASRGGGLLNTEAFF. The CDR3 DNA is TGTGCCAGCAGAGGGGGTGGACTGTTGAACACTGAAGCTTTCTTT.

This clonotype was counted many times. CDR3 nucleotides: TGTGCCAGCAGCTTATTTGGGGATCAGCCCCAGCATTTT. This codes for CASSLFGDQPQHF. The chain carries TRBV7-2 and TRBJ1-5; D call uncertain. The CDR3 length is 13 residues. Germline values: CDR1 SGHTA, CDR2 FQGNSA. Trimming cost V 2 bases and J 5 bases, with 7 bases left between them. The full variable domain, rest sourced from reference TRBV7-2 and TRBJ1-5, is GAGVSQSPSNKVTEKGKDVELRCDPISGHTALYWYRQSLGQGLEFLIYFQGNSAPDKSGLPSDRFSAERTGGSVSTLTIQRTQQEDSAVYLCASSLFGDQPQHFGDGTRLSIL.

This clonotype was detected ten times or more. The V gene is TRBV5-1, the J gene TRBJ2-3; possibly TRBD2 for D (5 bases). Germline V lookup: CDR1 SGHRS, CDR2 YFSETQ. The CDR3 has 14 residues. Trimming took 0 bases from V and 4 from J, leaving 9 bases between them. CDR3 nucleotides: TGCGCCAGCAGCTTGGACTTCGGGGCAGATACGCAGTATTTT. As protein: CASSLDFGADTQYF.

This clonotype came up once. It may be a read error: a sequence one base away is much more abundant. The gene calls are TRBV6-5 and TRBJ2-5, with a weak D call TRBD2 (7 bases). V was shortened by 7 bases and J by 4 bases, with 13 bases between the two germline ends. This CDR3 contains 13 residues. Germline lookup yields CDR1 MNHEY and CDR2 SVGAGI. DNA for the CDR3: TGTGCCAGCACTCCGAGGGGGGGAGAGACCCAGTACTTC. The encoded protein is CASTPRGGETQYF.

This clonotype was counted many times. This chain uses TRBV5-8 with TRBJ1-5; D gene uncertain. V lost 1 base and J lost 0, with 5 bases in between. This CDR3 contains 14 residues. Germline-derived CDR1 and CDR2 are SGHTS and YDEGEE. In DNA, the CDR3 is TGTGCCAGCAGCTTGCGGCCTAGCAATCAGCCCCAGCATTTT. Its protein is CASSLRPSNQPQHF.

This clonotype appeared many times. The genes are TRBV12-3 or TRBV12-4 and TRBJ2-1; no clear D. With 7 bases removed from V and 9 bases from J, the gap between germline ends came to 10 bases. The CDR3 length is 11 residues. The CDR3 protein is CASISSVEQFF. CDR3 DNA: TGTGCCAGCATTTCGAGCGTTGAGCAGTTCTTC.

This clonotype was seen many times. The chain carries TRBV5-1 and TRBJ1-2; no reliable D call. The V gene's germline CDR1 is SGHRS and CDR2 YFSETQ. The germline V and J ends were trimmed by 5 bases and 12 bases, with 17 bases remaining between them. The CDR3 runs 12 residues. The CDR3, as DNA: TGCGCCAGCAGTTCCGAGCGGGAGCCAAACACCTTC. Amino acid sequence: CASSSEREPNTF. Variable domain in full (rest from reference TRBV5-1 and TRBJ1-2): KAGVTQTPRYLIKTRGQQVTLSCSPISGHRSVSWYQQTPGQGLQFLFEYFSETQRNKGNFPGRFSGRQFSNSRSEMNVSTLELGDSALYLCASSSEREPNTFGSGTRLTVV.

This clonotype was counted many times. The chain recombines TRBV5-4 with TRBJ2-7; TRBD2 aligns across 13 bases. There are 15 residues in the CDR3. V shed 3 bases, J shed 4 bases, and the junction held 4 bases outside the gene matches. Germline CDR1 reads SGHNT; CDR2 reads YYREEE (reference sequence). CDR3 amino acids: CASSSGLAGVYEQYF. CDR3 nucleotide sequence: TGTGCCAGCAGCTCCGGACTAGCGGGAGTGTACGAGCAGTACTTC.

The chain carries TRBV2 and TRBJ2-7; TRBD1 agrees at 8 bases. CDR1 is SNHLY, CDR2 FYNNEI, per germline. The CDR3 runs to 13 residues. Losses at the gene ends were 11 bases for V and 2 bases for J; bases not matched to a gene: 8. The CDR3 nucleotides are TGTGCCGGTGGACAGGGAAACACCTACGAGCAGTACTTC. It yields the protein CAGGQGNTYEQYF.

This clonotype was found many times. The V and J genes are TRBV19 and TRBJ1-5; D gene unclear. V lost 0 bases, J lost 5 bases, and 11 bases lay in between. From germline, CDR1 is LNHDA and CDR2 SQIVND (reference sequence). This CDR3 spans 15 amino acids. CDR3 region: CASSIDPYGYQPQHF. The DNA for the CDR3 is TGTGCCAGTAGTATAGATCCCTACGGATATCAGCCCCAGCATTTT.

This clonotype was counted at least ten times. The junction shows a germline mismatch at one end, possibly a read error. The chain combines TRBV5-6 with TRBJ1-2; no clear D gene. The CDR3 covers 13 residues. The germline CDR1 and CDR2 sequences are SGHDT and YYEEEE. The CDR3 spells CASSLRNFYGYTF. The CDR3 DNA reads as TGTGCCAGCAGCTTAAGGAACTTCTATGGCTATACCTTC.

The chain has TRBV28 and TRBJ2-2; D is possibly TRBD1 (6 bases). V lost 5 bases, J lost 3 bases, and 16 bases lay in between. Germline-derived CDR1 and CDR2 are MDHEN and SYDVKM. CDR3 size: 16 residues. The CDR3 sequence: CASSPGTPDHTGELFF. In nucleotides, the CDR3 is TGTGCCAGCAGTCCCGGGACACCCGACCACACCGGGGAGCTGTTTTTT.

This clonotype has at least ten counts. The chain uses TRBV5-6 and TRBJ2-2; D not resolved. Trimming took 0 bases from V and 1 from J, leaving 4 bases between them. The CDR3 loop spans 14 amino acids. The V gene's germline CDR1 is SGHDT and CDR2 YYEEEE. The CDR3 reads CASSLVGNTGELFF. Here the CDR3 DNA reads TGTGCCAGCAGCTTGGTGGGGAACACCGGGGAGCTGTTTTTT.

There are many counts of this clonotype. V is TRBV2 and J is TRBJ1-4, with D possibly matching TRBD1 (5 bases). Germline values: CDR1 SNHLY, CDR2 FYNNEI. The germline V and J ends were trimmed by 3 bases and 2 bases, with 7 bases remaining between them. The CDR3 is 14 amino acids. The DNA for the CDR3 is TGTGCCAGCAGTGATCGGGGGACTAATGAAAAACTGTTTTTT. Translation: CASSDRGTNEKLFF.

To note about this clonotype: At one of its ends the junction is not consistent with the germline gene, which may arise from a read error. V and J are TRBV5-5 and TRBJ2-1; 13 bases are a match to TRBD2. CDR1 and CDR2 (germline): SGHKS, YYEKEE (reference sequence). The CDR3 is 14 residues long. CDR3 DNA sequence: TGTGCCACCAGCTTCGGGACTAGCGGGACTGAGCAGTTCTTC. This translates into CATSFGTSGTEQFF.

This clonotype has a count of ten or more. V usage is TRBV7-7 and J usage is TRBJ2-5, with 8 bases that match TRBD2. Trimming cost V 5 bases and J 3 bases; bases outside gene matches: 5. CDR1 is SSHAT and CDR2 is FNYEAQ in the germline V gene (reference sequence). This CDR3 comprises 14 residues. The CDR3 here is CASSPMGLEETQYF. Written as DNA, the CDR3 is TGTGCCAGCAGCCCAATGGGACTAGAAGAGACCCAGTACTTC.

This chain joins TRBV19 and TRBJ1-1; tentatively, D is TRBD1 (6 bases). The CDR3 contains 14 residues. V dropped 6 bases and J dropped 1 base, with 12 bases sitting between them. The germline V gene encodes CDR1 LNHDA and CDR2 SQIVND (reference sequence). In DNA form, the CDR3 reads TGTGCCAGTAGGGAGGGGGGTGAGAACACTGAAGCTTTCTTT. Amino acid sequence: CASREGGENTEAFF.